This section outlines one T cell receptor (beta chain) sequence together with its context. This clonotype was counted between two and nine times. It has no known antigen specificity. No clone much larger than this one lies a single base away; base qualities are absent. The sample comes from a study of blood T cells in healthy people across ages (dated by TCRdb to 2013 to 2016). About the study as a whole: In model experiments, roughly one uniquely barcoded TCR beta cDNA molecule per two T cells was captured by template switching. Using deep sequencing normalized with unique cDNA molecular identifiers, the study measured how TCR beta repertoire diversity changes with age. Using the same blood draw, the study looked at two additional independent replicas of 1 million unique cDNA reads for two donors, one aged 18 to 30 and the other aged 80 or older. The donors were divided into four age groups: young (average approximately 16 years), middle-aged (approximately 42), aged (roughly 60) and long-lived (around 80). What the research found in general, with its limitations: Because profiling used bulk unsorted PBMCs, naive and antigen-experienced compartments could not be compared conclusively. Estimates of total diversity from one million sequenced T cells were regarded as lower bounds and underestimates. Compared with the aged group, more naive CD4+ T cells, fewer expanded clones and increased TCR diversity were shown by the long-lived group, suggesting age selection. The percentage of naive T cells measured by flow cytometry correlated strongly with observed TCR beta diversity. As age increased, observed TCR beta diversity per million T cells dropped in a roughly linear way, and a significant reduction was already evident by age around 41. Because the CMV infection status of the donors was unknown, age-related changes in expanded clonotypes may potentially have been confounded.

Libraries were made using 5' RACE. The run used an Illumina HiSeq 2500. A second PCR of roughly 6 to 11 cycles was run with a J-beta primer mix and a sample-barcoded 5' primer. A template-switch 5' adaptor carrying 12 random nucleotides introduced a unique molecular identifier onto each TCR beta cDNA molecule. Each sample yielded at least 3 million CDR3-containing paired-end reads. First-strand cDNA was synthesized from all RNA with the Mint cDNA synthesis kit, primed by a TRBC-specific oligonucleotide. Following uracil-DNA glycosylase treatment, a first 18-cycle PCR with universal primers M1SS and BC2_uni_R was performed on all cDNA. As for how the authors treated the data: For normalization, 1 million high-quality reads, each with a distinct molecular identifier, were randomly selected from each sample. Instead of being binned into consensus sequences, reads with shared molecular identifiers were discarded. CDR3 identification, clonotype clustering and error correction used MiTCR with a Q25 quality threshold and the strictest error-elimination algorithm. A nonparametric unseen species model with Euler transformation was used to estimate a lower bound on total TCR beta diversity. TCRdb reran the public reads through fastp at Q25 and MiXCR, keeping productive beta chains. Entries that share a CDR3 protein sequence are merged under the most common genes and DNA. The V and J calls and clone size come from TCRdb's table, not from the authors' own analysis. Within this sample are some 760,000 distinct CDR3 sequences, with 20% to 25% of them counted one time only. Roughly 9% of the sample lies in the top ten.

CDR1 and CDR2 were assigned from the germline V gene as MNHEY and SVGEGT. Trimming removed 5 bases from V and 10 bases from J; the gene matches leave 6 bases unexplained. The CDR3 goes from the cysteine to the phenylalanine over 14 residues. Only the CDR3 part of the read is kept: 42 bases, read in frame from the first base. Donors were approximately 42 systemically healthy Caucasian individuals from Russia aged 6 to 90 years. Each donor gave around 9.5 milliliters of peripheral blood, collected into EDTA-treated Vacutainer tubes. Ficoll-Paque density-gradient centrifugation was used to isolate PBMCs, with at least 7 million obtained per sample. Trizol reagent was used to extract total RNA from the PBMCs, yielding at least 5 micrograms per sample. For every donor, flow cytometry on a PBMC aliquot measured the percentage of naive CD45RAhigh/CD27high T cells. The same data also contributed to another study, on T cells of mothers and their children. According to the second study: Nine systemically healthy Caucasian individuals, comprising three mothers and their six children, were included as donors. cDNA synthesis consumed the entire amount of extracted RNA, loaded at around 1.5 ug RNA in each 15 ul reaction. In the second PCR, the M1S primer introduced both the sample barcodes and 2-4 random nucleotides. More than 8 million TCR beta CDR3 reads were obtained from each mother, and about 3 million reads were obtained from each child. TCR recombination output is similarly shaped by thymic selection in related and unrelated pairs, with a minor effect exerted by inherited differences. Normalized repertoire overlap was always slightly but never significantly higher in related than unrelated mother-child pairs. Persistent microchimeric T cell clones were not detected, at a sensitivity of approximately 98 clones per million clonotypes. In the study, deep NGS was used to compare the TCR beta repertoires of mothers and children, and features distinguishing related mother-child pairs from unrelated individuals were sought. On average, the children were roughly 10 +/- 4 years old, while the mothers were approximately 40 +/- 4 years old. After adapter ligation with NEBNext reagents, the libraries were sequenced on Illumina HiSeq 2000 with 100+100 nt paired-end reads. To prevent cross-contamination, the mother and child libraries were prepared a month apart and were sequenced in separate runs. Each donor had between about 450,000 and 2,100,000 distinct TCR beta clonotypes identified. Naive TCR beta clonotypes were estimated from low-frequency clonotypes matched to each donor's FACS-determined naive share, without sorting.

This sequence originates from a boy aged 5-17 years in good health. The specimen sequenced was blood. The V and J genes are TRBV6-2 or TRBV6-3 and TRBJ1-6; TRBD1 aligns with 9 central bases. In nucleotide form, the sequence is TGTGCCAGCAGTGAGGACAGGGGACAGTCACCCCTCCACTTT. Translated, it gives CASSEDRGQSPLHF.